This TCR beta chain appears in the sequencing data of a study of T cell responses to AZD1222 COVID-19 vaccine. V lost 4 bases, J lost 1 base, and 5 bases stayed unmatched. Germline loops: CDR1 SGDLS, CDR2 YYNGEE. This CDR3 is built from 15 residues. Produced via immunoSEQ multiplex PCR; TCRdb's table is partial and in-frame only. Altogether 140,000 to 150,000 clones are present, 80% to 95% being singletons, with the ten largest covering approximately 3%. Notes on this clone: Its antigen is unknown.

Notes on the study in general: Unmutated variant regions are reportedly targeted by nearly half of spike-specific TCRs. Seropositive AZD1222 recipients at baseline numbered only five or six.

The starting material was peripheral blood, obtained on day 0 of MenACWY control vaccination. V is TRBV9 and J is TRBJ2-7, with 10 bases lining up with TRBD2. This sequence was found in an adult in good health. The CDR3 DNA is TGTGCCAGCAGCCTCGGACTAGCGGCGTCCTACGAGCAGTACTTC. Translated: CASSLGLAASYEQYF.